Below are 20 T cell receptor beta chains sequenced from a single sample in a study of early T cells in non-severe SARS-CoV-2 infection. TCRdb independently ran MiXCR on the 5' RACE reads; one entry per CDR3 protein. The sample lists around 99,000 distinct CDR3 sequences; 8.5% to 14% were seen once. Sequencing input: whole blood. These receptors all come from an adult who was a healthcare worker with PCR-confirmed SARS-CoV-2 infection or an uninfected control (not recorded which).

The genes are TRBV3-1 and TRBJ1-2; D gene unclear. The CDR3 sequence is 15 residues long. CDR1 is LGHDT, CDR2 YNNKEL, per germline (reference sequence). V gave up 0 bases and J gave up 4 bases, with 12 bases separating them. This chain's CDR3 is CASSQEARVSYGYTF. The CDR3 DNA follows: TGTGCCAGCAGCCAAGAAGCCCGGGTTAGCTATGGCTACACCTTC. Full variable domain (outside the CDR3, taken from reference TRBV3-1 and TRBJ1-2): DTAVSQTPKYLVTQMGNDKSIKCEQNLGHDTMYWYKQDSKKFLKIMFSYNNKELIINETVPNRFSPKSPDKAHLNLHINSLELGDSAVYFCASSQEARVSYGYTFGSGTRLTVV.

This clonotype was recorded at least ten times. The V and J genes are TRBV28 and TRBJ2-7; TRBD1 aligns across 7 bases. CDR1 and CDR2 from the germline V gene are MDHEN and SYDVKM. This CDR3 region has 14 residues. V lost 4 bases to trimming and J lost 2 bases; unmatched junction nucleotides: 5. The CDR3 here is CASSSRRGTYEQYF. CDR3 sequence (DNA): TGTGCCAGCAGTTCCCGCAGGGGGACCTACGAGCAGTACTTC.

The sample holds a few counts of this clonotype. The chain is built from TRBV9 and TRBJ1-1; D is undetermined. CDR1 is SGDLS and CDR2 is YYNGEE in the germline V gene. V was shortened by 0 bases and J by 9 bases, with 9 bases between the two germline ends. The CDR3 is made up of 12 amino acids. Here the CDR3 reads CASSVVGGQAFF. CDR3 in DNA: TGTGCCAGCAGCGTAGTAGGAGGGCAAGCTTTCTTT.

The chain carries TRBV4-3 and TRBJ2-1; a possible D gene is TRBD1 (5 bases). Germline assignment: CDR1 LGHNA and CDR2 YSLEER. The CDR3 totals 19 residues. Trimming took 4 bases from V and 0 from J, leaving 22 bases between them. This CDR3 reads CASSRGSTGPESSYNEQFF. CDR3 DNA sequence: TGCGCCAGCAGCCGGGGTTCCACAGGACCAGAGAGCTCCTACAATGAGCAGTTCTTC.

This clonotype was recorded many times. The V and J genes are TRBV20-1 and TRBJ2-7, with D perhaps TRBD2 (6 bases). Germline values: CDR1 DFQATT, CDR2 SNEGSKA (reference sequence). V was cut by 3 bases and J by 5 bases, with 8 bases left in between. The CDR3 has 11 residues. The CDR3 reads CSASSGHEQYF. The CDR3 nucleotides read TGCAGTGCTAGCAGCGGGCACGAGCAGTACTTC.

This clonotype was seen a few times. The chain joins TRBV9 to TRBJ1-3; unclear D gene. Between the trimmed V and J ends, which lost 0 bases and 0 bases, there was a span of 16 bases. CDR1 is SGDLS, CDR2 YYNGEE, per germline. The CDR3 loop spans 18 amino acids. CDR3 DNA: TGTGCCAGCAGCGTAGGAGTCTTAAGTGGGGACTCTGGAAACACCATATATTTT. This encodes CASSVGVLSGDSGNTIYF.

J is TRBJ1-6 and V is TRBV7-6; D remains unclear. The CDR3 contains 14 residues. The V gene's germline CDR1 is SGHVS and CDR2 FNYEAQ. Trimming cost V 2 bases and J 9 bases, with 11 bases left between them. The CDR3: CASSLRGPGSPLHF. The CDR3 nucleotides are TGTGCCAGCAGCTTACGAGGCCCCGGTTCACCCCTCCACTTT.

This clonotype was recorded a few times. The chain couples TRBV27 to TRBJ2-7; a possible D gene is TRBD2 (6 bases). This CDR3 has 16 amino acids. Trimming cost V 5 bases and J 2 bases, with 19 bases left between them. CDR1 MNHEY and CDR2 SMNVEV come from the germline V gene (reference sequence). The CDR3 nucleotides read TGTGCCAGCAGTCTCTATTCCGGGACTGAGACCTACGAGCAGTACTTC. As protein: CASSLYSGTETYEQYF.

The chain carries TRBV7-9 and TRBJ2-1; maybe TRBD2 (5 bases). This CDR3 has 15 amino acids. The V gene's germline CDR1 is SEHNR and CDR2 FQNEAQ (reference sequence). V lost 2 bases and J 0 bases, leaving 8 bases between the germline ends. CDR3 in DNA: TGTGCCAGCAGCTTAAGGGAGAGCTCCTACAATGAGCAGTTCTTC. It yields the protein CASSLRESSYNEQFF.

This clonotype showed up many times. The chain is built from TRBV6-1 and TRBJ1-2; 7 bases map to TRBD1. Germline-derived CDR1 and CDR2 are MNHNS and SASEGT. CDR3 length: 13 residues. J was trimmed by 10 bases and V by 7 bases; bases with no gene match: 12. The CDR3 sequence is CASTRDSPPNYTF. The CDR3 DNA follows: TGTGCCAGCACCAGGGACAGTCCCCCTAACTACACCTTC.

At least ten counts were recorded for this clonotype. J is TRBJ2-7 and V is TRBV4-1; D is ambiguous. The CDR3 runs to 13 residues. Trimming removed 4 bases from V and 5 bases from J, with 12 bases in between. CDR1 MGHRA and CDR2 YSYEKL come from the germline V gene. CDR3 amino acids: CASSLQVVDEQYF. CDR3 sequence (DNA): TGCGCCAGCAGCCTTCAGGTCGTCGACGAGCAGTACTTC.

CDR3 loop: CASRRRLDYPEQYF. CDR3 nucleotides: TGTGCCAGCAGGAGACGATTGGACTACCCGGAGCAGTACTTC. The chain carries TRBV28 and TRBJ2-7; D might be TRBD2 (6 bases). Trimming took 6 bases from V and 7 from J, leaving 19 bases between them. Germline CDR1 MDHEN, CDR2 SYDVKM. This CDR3 spans 14 amino acids.

This clonotype has a count of ten or more. The chain recombines TRBV28 with TRBJ2-7; D is perhaps TRBD1 (5 bases). Germline V lookup: CDR1 MDHEN, CDR2 SYDVKM. This CDR3 is built from 12 residues. The germline V and J ends were trimmed by 5 bases and 6 bases, with 11 bases remaining between them. This chain's CDR3 is CASSPTVSEQYF. The CDR3 coding sequence is TGTGCCAGCAGTCCGACAGTAAGCGAGCAGTACTTC.

Ten or more counts support this clonotype. The genes are TRBV6-5 and TRBJ2-3; TRBD2 matches 7 bases. V dropped 6 bases and J dropped 4; count of bases not matched to a gene: 13. The germline gives CDR1 MNHEY, CDR2 SVGAGI. This CDR3 has 16 residues. The CDR3 sequence: CASSRQPSTSPDTQYF. CDR3 bases: TGTGCCAGCAGCCGCCAGCCCTCGACTAGCCCAGATACGCAGTATTTT.

This sequence joins TRBV6-6 and TRBJ2-7; 13 bases are shared with TRBD2. The length of the CDR3 is 15 residues. The V gene's germline CDR1 is MNHNY and CDR2 SVGAGI (reference sequence). The junction had 6 bases not matched to a gene; V was cut back by 6 bases and J by 4 bases. In DNA, the CDR3 is TGTGCCAGCAGCCGACTAGCGGGAGGAGTATACGAGCAGTACTTC. Translating it yields CASSRLAGGVYEQYF.

This clonotype was seen only a few times. The V and J genes are TRBV12-3 or TRBV12-4 and TRBJ2-1, with TRBD2 identical over 12 bases. The ends lost 5 bases at V and 8 bases at J; junction bases unmatched: 16. The CDR3 runs to 18 residues. The CDR3 DNA reads as TGTGCCAGCAGTCCGCTAGCGGGAGGGACCCCCTGGACCGATGAGCAGTTCTTC. Protein sequence: CASSPLAGGTPWTDEQFF.

This clonotype was picked up many times. At one end the junction does not follow the germline gene, possibly because of a read error. The rearrangement joins TRBV28 to TRBJ2-1; a possible D gene is TRBD1 (6 bases). Germline V gives CDR1 MDHEN, CDR2 SYDVKM. This CDR3 comprises 17 residues. CDR3 DNA sequence: TGTGCCAGCACTTTAACAGGGCCCATTAGCTCCTACAATGAGCAGTTCTTC. This encodes CASTLTGPISSYNEQFF.

This clonotype was detected only a few times. The chain is built from TRBV11-2 and TRBJ1-6; maybe TRBD1 (5 bases). The CDR3 totals 15 residues. Trimming left V 0 bases short and J 7 bases short, with 10 bases between. Germline V gene lookup returns CDR1 SGHAT and CDR2 FQNNGV. CDR3 nucleotide sequence: TGTGCCAGCAGCTTAGAACCGGGACCCAATTCACCCCTCCACTTT. It yields the protein CASSLEPGPNSPLHF. The whole variable domain, remainder taken from reference TRBV11-2 and TRBJ1-6, is EAGVAQSPRYKIIEKRQSVAFWCNPISGHATLYWYQQILGQGPKLLIQFQNNGVVDDSQLPKDRFSAERLKGVDSTLKIQPAKLEDSAVYLCASSLEPGPNSPLHFGNGTRLTVT.

This clonotype was detected only a few times. The CDR3 spells CASSSGTSTDTQYF. The CDR3 nucleotides are TGTGCCAGCAGCTCCGGGACTAGCACAGATACGCAGTATTTT. The chain carries TRBV6-2 or TRBV6-3 and TRBJ2-3; tentative D call: TRBD2 (6 bases). Trimming left V 6 bases short and J 0 bases short, with 10 bases between. CDR1 is MNHEY and CDR2 is SVGEGT in the germline V gene. The CDR3 spans 14 residues.

The rearrangement uses TRBV5-4 and TRBJ1-5; 7 bases line up with TRBD1. The J segment lost 3 bases and the V segment lost 4 bases, leaving 7 bases of the junction unmatched. This CDR3 contains 15 residues. Germline V gene lookup returns CDR1 SGHNT and CDR2 YYREEE (reference sequence). CDR3 nucleotides: TGTGCCAGCAGCCTCCAGGGACAGCCCAATCAGCCCCAGCATTTT. Amino acids: CASSLQGQPNQPQHF.